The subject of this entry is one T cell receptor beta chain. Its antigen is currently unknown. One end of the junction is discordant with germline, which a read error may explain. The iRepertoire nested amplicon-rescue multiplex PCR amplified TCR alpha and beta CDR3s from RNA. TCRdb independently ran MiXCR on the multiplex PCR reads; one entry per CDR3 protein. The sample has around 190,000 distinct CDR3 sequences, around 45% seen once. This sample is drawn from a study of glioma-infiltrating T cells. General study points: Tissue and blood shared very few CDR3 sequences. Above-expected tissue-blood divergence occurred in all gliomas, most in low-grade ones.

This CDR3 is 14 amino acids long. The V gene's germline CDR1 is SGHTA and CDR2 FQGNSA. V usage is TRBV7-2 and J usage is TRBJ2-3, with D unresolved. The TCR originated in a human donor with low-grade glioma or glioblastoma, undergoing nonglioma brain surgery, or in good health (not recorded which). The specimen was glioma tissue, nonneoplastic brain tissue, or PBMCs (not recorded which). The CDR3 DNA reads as TGTGCCAGCAGCTTACCCAGGAACACATATACGCAGTATTTT. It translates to CASSLPRNTYTQYF.